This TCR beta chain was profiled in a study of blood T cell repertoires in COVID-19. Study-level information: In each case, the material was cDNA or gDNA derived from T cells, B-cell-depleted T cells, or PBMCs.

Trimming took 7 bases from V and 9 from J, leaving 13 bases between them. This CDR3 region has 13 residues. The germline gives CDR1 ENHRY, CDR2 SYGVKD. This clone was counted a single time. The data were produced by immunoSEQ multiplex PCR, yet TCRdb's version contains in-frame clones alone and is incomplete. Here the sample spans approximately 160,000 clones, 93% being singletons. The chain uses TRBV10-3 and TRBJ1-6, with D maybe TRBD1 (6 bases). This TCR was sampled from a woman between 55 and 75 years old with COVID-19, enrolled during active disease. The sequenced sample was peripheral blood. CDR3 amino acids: CAITTGMSSPLHF. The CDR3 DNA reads TGTGCCATCACCACAGGGATGAGTTCACCCCTCCACTTT.